These 16 T cell receptor beta chains share one sample of origin, sequenced in a study of blood T cell repertoires in COVID-19. Profiling relied on immunoSEQ multiplex PCR, and the TCRdb table lists in-frame clones only, not all of them. The repertoire holds 150,000 to 200,000 clones, with 86% as singletons. Material for sequencing was PBMCs or T cells enriched from blood (not recorded which). The receptors come from a woman in her 30s who had recovered from COVID-19.

This clone was counted a single time. CDR3 sequence reads: CASSSSGRGTDTQYF. For the CDR3, the DNA is TGTGCCAGCTCATCTAGCGGGAGGGGCACAGATACGCAGTATTTT. The V call is TRBV18, the J call TRBJ2-3; 12 bases are shared with TRBD2. The CDR3 consists of 15 residues. Germline CDR1 KGHSH, CDR2 LQKENI. After removal of 5 bases from V and 1 base from J, the junction contained 1 base not matched to a gene. Filled out from reference TRBV18 and TRBJ2-3, the complete variable domain reads NAGVMQNPRHLVRRRGQEARLRCSPMKGHSHVYWYRQLPEEGLKFMVYLQKENIIDESGMPKERFSAEFPKEGPSILRIQQVVRGDSAAYFCASSSSGRGTDTQYFGPGTRLTVL.

J is TRBJ1-4 and V is TRBV6-1; D is unresolved. The germline gives CDR1 MNHNS, CDR2 SASEGT. The CDR3 is made up of 16 amino acids. Trimming stripped 2 bases from V and 4 bases from J, with 14 bases between. CDR3 sequence: CASSERRGGYNEKLFF. CDR3 in DNA: TGTGCCAGCAGTGAAAGGAGAGGCGGCTATAATGAAAAACTGTTTTTT.

The chain is built from TRBV28 and TRBJ2-3; 12 nucleotides match TRBD2. The CDR3 extends over 14 amino acids. J was trimmed by 7 bases and V by 3 bases; bases with no gene match: 2. CDR1 is MDHEN and CDR2 is SYDVKM in the germline V gene. CDR3 nucleotide sequence: TGTGCCAGCAGTTTTCTAGCGGGAGGGAATACGCAGTATTTT. Translation gives CASSFLAGGNTQYF. Full variable domain (outside the CDR3, taken from reference TRBV28 and TRBJ2-3): DVKVTQSSRYLVKRTGEKVFLECVQDMDHENMFWYRQDPGLGLRLIYFSYDVKMKEKGDIPEGYSVSREKKERFSLILESASTNQTSMYLCASSFLAGGNTQYFGPGTRLTVL.

This clone showed up just a few times. The V gene is TRBV28, the J gene TRBJ2-2, with 10 bases that match TRBD2. Germline V gene data show CDR1 as MDHEN and CDR2 as SYDVKM. This CDR3 is 14 amino acids long. The CDR3 spells CSTSGPPNTGELFF. CDR3 DNA: TGTTCGACTAGCGGGCCGCCGAACACCGGGGAGCTGTTTTTT. The variable domain in full, with the rest retrieved from reference TRBV28 and TRBJ2-2, is DVKVTQSSRYLVKRTGEKVFLECVQDMDHENMFWYRQDPGLGLRLIYFSYDVKMKEKGDIPEGYSVSREKKERFSLILESASTNQTSMYLCSTSGPPNTGELFFGEGSRLTVL.

The V call is TRBV5-1, the J call TRBJ2-7; TRBD2 matches 9 bases. Trimming cost V 2 bases and J 2 bases; bases outside gene matches: 11. Germline V lookup: CDR1 SGHRS, CDR2 YFSETQ. The CDR3 has 17 residues. This CDR3 is CASSFRAYRLAAYEQYF. Written as DNA, the CDR3 is TGCGCCAGCAGCTTTAGGGCTTATAGACTAGCGGCCTACGAGCAGTACTTC.

The CDR3 nucleotides are TGTGCCAGCAGCCGACAGCCAACCGGTAGCTCCTATAATTCACCCCTCCACTTT. Its translation is CASSRQPTGSSYNSPLHF. The chain carries TRBV3-1 (or the pseudogene TRBV3-2) and TRBJ1-6, with a weak D call TRBD1 (5 bases). The CDR3 consists of 18 residues. Germline-derived CDR1 and CDR2 are LGHDT and YNNKEL (reference sequence). The V end was cut by 4 bases, the J end by 0 bases, with 16 bases between.

This chain links TRBV19 with TRBJ2-3; D is unclear. V lost 3 bases and J lost 0, with 10 bases in between. This CDR3 contains 15 residues. Germline CDR1 and CDR2: LNHDA and SQIVND (reference sequence). DNA for the CDR3: TGTGCCAGTAGTATTACCAGTTTTAGCACAGATACGCAGTATTTT. Its protein is CASSITSFSTDTQYF.

The V and J genes are TRBV6-1 and TRBJ1-1, with 8 bases identical to TRBD1. The CDR3 has 15 residues. J was trimmed by 3 bases and V by 3 bases; bases with no gene match: 6. The V gene's germline CDR1 is MNHNS and CDR2 SASEGT. The CDR3 region is CASSEGRGQDTEAFF. In DNA form, the CDR3 reads TGTGCCAGCAGTGAGGGCAGGGGGCAGGACACTGAAGCTTTCTTT.

The chain recombines TRBV9 with TRBJ1-3; D is unclear. The germline gives CDR1 SGDLS, CDR2 YYNGEE. The CDR3 is 14 amino acids. Trimming took off 0 bases at V and 1 base at J, with 5 bases between the two ends. The CDR3 nucleotides are TGTGCCAGCAGCGTAGACGGTTCTGGAAACACCATATATTTT. This translates into CASSVDGSGNTIYF.

This chain connects TRBV19 to TRBJ1-5; D might be TRBD1 (5 bases). This CDR3 comprises 17 residues. The germline V and J ends were trimmed by 9 bases and 2 bases, with 23 bases remaining between them. Germline CDR1 reads LNHDA; CDR2 reads SQIVND (reference sequence). CDR3 DNA sequence: TGTGCCAGCGCGAAATATGGAGGGGAGGGTGGCAATCAGCCCCAGCATTTT. Its protein is CASAKYGGEGGNQPQHF.

The chain joins TRBV28 to TRBJ2-7; D is undetermined. The germline V gene encodes CDR1 MDHEN and CDR2 SYDVKM. The CDR3 is 17 amino acids. The V end was cut by 2 bases, the J end by 3 bases, with 20 bases between. The CDR3 sequence: CASSLGRGNNKFYEQYF. The CDR3 bases are TGTGCCAGCAGTTTAGGCCGAGGAAACAATAAATTCTACGAGCAGTACTTC.

This clone was seen a single time. The chain uses TRBV6-5 and TRBJ1-1; D is uncertain. This CDR3 region has 13 residues. The germline V and J ends were trimmed by 0 bases and 7 bases, with 9 bases remaining between them. Germline assignment: CDR1 MNHEY and CDR2 SVGAGI. CDR3 loop: CASSYSRRLEAFF. CDR3 in DNA: TGTGCCAGCAGTTACTCGAGGAGGCTTGAAGCTTTCTTT.

V is TRBV6-1 and J is TRBJ1-2; tentatively, D is TRBD1 (6 bases). CDR3 length: 14 amino acids. Trimming removed 2 bases from V and 4 bases from J, with 11 bases in between. Germline V CDR1 and CDR2: MNHNS, SASEGT. The CDR3 is CASSERWDIYGYTF. The CDR3 nucleotides read TGTGCCAGCAGTGAAAGGTGGGACATCTATGGCTACACCTTC.

The rearrangement uses TRBV28 and TRBJ2-2, with D unclear. Looked up from germline, CDR1 is MDHEN and CDR2 is SYDVKM. This CDR3 has 15 residues. The ends were cut back, 3 bases at V and 6 bases at J, with 14 bases in the middle. The DNA of the CDR3 is TGTGCCAGCAGTTTTCGACGGTCTAGATCCGGGGAGCTGTTTTTT. This translates into CASSFRRSRSGELFF.

The sample holds a few counts of this clone. The chain couples TRBV28 to TRBJ1-2; 7 bases are shared with TRBD1. This CDR3 is built from 14 residues. Germline V gives CDR1 MDHEN, CDR2 SYDVKM. The trim removed 4 bases at V and 6 bases at J, leaving 8 bases unmatched. The CDR3 sequence: CASSSLQGRNGYTF. CDR3 nucleotides: TGTGCCAGCAGTTCCCTACAGGGGAGAAATGGCTACACCTTC.

The chain joins TRBV30 to TRBJ1-3; no clear D. V lost 8 bases to trimming and J lost 4 bases, with 9 bases between them. The CDR3 spans 11 residues. Germline CDR1 GTSNPN, CDR2 SVGIG (reference sequence). In DNA, the CDR3 is TGTGCCCTTTCGCGGGGAAACACCATATATTTT. It yields the protein CALSRGNTIYF.